The 28 T cell receptor beta chains below all came from one sample that was sequenced in a study of technical replicates of blood from a few donors. Sequenced by immunoSEQ multiplex PCR; TCRdb stores in-frame clones only, minus some. The sample shows nearly 95,000 clones, 90% to 96% of them seen only once. Sequencing used T cells isolated from PBMCs. The receptors stem from a human donor in good health.

The table lists this clone with a count of one. This rearrangement joins TRBV4-1 to TRBJ2-2; TRBD1 might be the D (5 bases). Germline V gene sequence: CDR1 MGHRA, CDR2 YSYEKL. V was trimmed by 1 base and J by 5 bases, leaving 11 bases between them. The CDR3 sequence is 15 residues long. Written as DNA, the CDR3 is TGCGCCAGCAGCCAAGTTCAGGGAACGACCGGGGAGCTGTTTTTT. Translated, it gives CASSQVQGTTGELFF.

The genes are TRBV28 and TRBJ2-7, with TRBD1 matching 7 bases. The CDR3 covers 15 residues. CDR1 and CDR2 from the germline V gene are MDHEN and SYDVKM. After removal of 8 bases from V and 3 bases from J, the junction contained 13 bases not matched to a gene. The CDR3 spells CASFAYGTEHYEQYF. CDR3 DNA sequence: TGTGCCAGCTTCGCCTACGGGACAGAGCACTACGAGCAGTACTTC.

The V and J genes are TRBV4-3 and TRBJ2-7, with unresolved D. The CDR3 is made up of 15 amino acids. The V gene's germline CDR1 is LGHNA and CDR2 YSLEER. V lost 0 bases to trimming and J lost 3 bases, with 12 bases between them. The CDR3: CASSQDHQVYYEQYF. In DNA, the CDR3 is TGCGCCAGCAGCCAAGATCACCAGGTCTACTACGAGCAGTACTTC.

This chain connects TRBV10-3 to TRBJ1-2, with D hard to call. From germline, CDR1 is ENHRY and CDR2 SYGVKD. Trimming removed 2 bases at V and 4 bases at J, with 11 bases between. There are 14 residues in the CDR3. The CDR3 loop reads CAISEMGTSYGYTF. In DNA, the CDR3 is TGTGCCATCAGTGAGATGGGCACCTCCTATGGCTACACCTTC.

The chain links TRBV7-2 to TRBJ2-1; 8 positions agree with TRBD2. J lost 13 bases, V lost 7 bases, and 18 bases had no gene match. The germline gives CDR1 SGHTA, CDR2 FQGNSA. The CDR3 totals 15 residues. The CDR3 DNA is TGTGCCAGCAACTACGGAGCGGGAGAACCACCCCCTCAGTTCTTC. This translates into CASNYGAGEPPPQFF.

The genes are TRBV6-1 and TRBJ1-1, with 7 positions matching TRBD1. Germline V gene sequence: CDR1 MNHNS, CDR2 SASEGT. V lost 6 bases, J lost 7 bases, and 2 bases stayed unmatched. There are 11 residues in the CDR3. CDR3 sequence reads: CASRSGGEAFF. Here the CDR3 DNA reads TGTGCCAGCAGGTCAGGGGGTGAAGCTTTCTTT.

The chain couples TRBV7-2 to TRBJ2-7; D is ambiguous. Germline-derived CDR1 and CDR2 are SGHTA and FQGNSA. V shed 1 base and J shed 0 bases, with 7 bases lying between them. The CDR3 is made up of 14 amino acids. CDR3 amino acids: CASSLGQNSYEQYF. The CDR3 DNA is TGTGCCAGCAGCTTAGGACAAAACTCCTACGAGCAGTACTTC.

The J gene is TRBJ2-1, the V gene TRBV7-9, with 8 bases aligning to TRBD1. CDR1 is SEHNR and CDR2 is FQNEAQ in the germline V gene (reference sequence). The length of the CDR3 is 15 residues. V shed 3 bases and J 2 bases; nucleotides not matched to a gene: 3. CDR3 protein: CASSLDREAYNEQFF. The CDR3 region has the DNA TGTGCCAGCAGCTTGGACAGGGAGGCCTACAATGAGCAGTTCTTC.

The rearrangement links TRBV4-1 to TRBJ1-1; 9 bases are a match to TRBD1. With V trimmed by 4 bases and J by 1 base, 7 bases remained unmatched. Germline loops: CDR1 MGHRA, CDR2 YSYEKL. This CDR3 region has 16 residues. DNA for the CDR3: TGCGCCAGCAGCCCCCCCGGGACAGGGAAGAACACTGAAGCTTTCTTT. Its translation: CASSPPGTGKNTEAFF.

This clone has a single count. This chain uses TRBV11-2 with TRBJ2-1, with 8 bases lining up with TRBD2. Germline V gene sequence: CDR1 SGHAT, CDR2 FQNNGV. The CDR3 spans 15 residues. The V segment lost 0 bases and the J segment 8 bases; nucleotides outside the gene matches: 6. The CDR3 protein is CASSLDRAGGDEQFF. The CDR3 coding sequence is TGTGCCAGCAGCTTAGATAGGGCGGGAGGAGATGAGCAGTTCTTC.

The V and J genes are TRBV27 and TRBJ1-1; a possible D gene is TRBD1 (5 bases). The V and J ends lost 5 bases and 4 bases respectively, with 11 bases between them. The CDR3 is 13 amino acids. CDR1 and CDR2 (germline): MNHEY, SMNVEV (reference sequence). CDR3 DNA sequence: TGTGCCAGCAGTCTCGGACATTTCACTGAAGCTTTCTTT. Protein sequence: CASSLGHFTEAFF.

This clone turned up a few times. CDR3 sequence: CASRDLADSFHEQYF. The DNA of the CDR3 is TGTGCCAGCAGGGATCTAGCGGATTCCTTCCACGAGCAGTACTTC. This chain joins TRBV25-1 and TRBJ2-7, with 7 positions matching TRBD2. V dropped 6 bases and J dropped 5; count of bases not matched to a gene: 13. The CDR3 is 15 amino acids. Germline values: CDR1 MGHDK, CDR2 SYGVNS.

The V gene is TRBV7-8, the J gene TRBJ2-7, with 11 nucleotides matching TRBD2. Trimming at V came to 5 bases and at J to 6 bases, leaving 12 bases not matched to a gene. This CDR3 spans 16 amino acids. CDR1 and CDR2 from the germline V gene are SGHVS and FQNEAQ. The CDR3 region has the DNA TGTGCCAGCAGCGACAACACAGGGACTAGCGGTGCCGAGCAGTACTTC. Protein product: CASSDNTGTSGAEQYF.

The V call is TRBV5-6, the J call TRBJ2-5; tentatively, D is TRBD2 (5 bases). With 2 bases removed from V and 5 bases from J, the gap between germline ends came to 13 bases. The germline gives CDR1 SGHDT, CDR2 YYEEEE. The CDR3 has 14 residues. CDR3 in DNA: TGTGCCAGCAGCTTAGGAGGAGTTAGGGAGACCCAGTACTTC. It yields the protein CASSLGGVRETQYF.

The chain links TRBV9 to TRBJ2-7; 7 nucleotides align to TRBD1. This CDR3 comprises 14 residues. The V segment lost 0 bases and the J segment 6 bases; nucleotides outside the gene matches: 6. Germline V lookup: CDR1 SGDLS, CDR2 YYNGEE. The CDR3 DNA is TGTGCCAGCAGCGTAGGGGACAGTTCTTCCGAGCAGTACTTC. Its protein is CASSVGDSSSEQYF.

This sequence joins TRBV18 and TRBJ1-1; D possibly corresponds to TRBD1 (6 bases). The CDR3 sequence is 15 residues long. Between the trimmed V and J ends, which lost 0 bases and 5 bases, there was a span of 13 bases. CDR1 and CDR2 from the germline V gene are KGHSH and LQKENI. DNA for the CDR3: TGTGCCAGCTCACCACCGGGGGGGCAGGGAACTGAAGCTTTCTTT. Amino acids: CASSPPGGQGTEAFF.

The V gene is TRBV4-1, the J gene TRBJ2-5; the D gene is possibly TRBD2 (7 bases). Germline loops: CDR1 MGHRA, CDR2 YSYEKL. V lost 4 bases to trimming and J lost 4 bases, with 13 bases between them. This CDR3 has 14 amino acids. In DNA form, the CDR3 reads TGCGCCAGCAGCCGGGGGGCGGGAGCAGAGACCCAGTACTTC. Translating it yields CASSRGAGAETQYF.

The chain joins TRBV15 to TRBJ1-1; D is unclear. This CDR3 region has 13 residues. The V and J ends lost 6 bases and 8 bases respectively, with 16 bases between them. Germline-derived CDR1 and CDR2 are LNHNV and YYDKDF (reference sequence). Written as DNA, the CDR3 is TGTGCCACCAGGAAAGTGATGGCAAGAGAAGCTTTCTTT. This sequence encodes CATRKVMAREAFF.

This clone was picked up one time. The V and J genes are TRBV4-1 and TRBJ2-2; 12 positions agree with TRBD2. After removal of 1 base from V and 4 bases from J, the junction contained 4 bases not matched to a gene. This CDR3 has 17 amino acids. Germline V gene data show CDR1 as MGHRA and CDR2 as YSYEKL. CDR3 DNA: TGCGCCAGCAGCCAAGGACTAGCGGGAGTGGTCACCGGGGAGCTGTTTTTT. It specifies CASSQGLAGVVTGELFF.

V and J are TRBV9 and TRBJ2-1, with 7 bases that match TRBD1. The CDR3 consists of 15 residues. The germline CDR1 and CDR2 sequences are SGDLS and YYNGEE. V was pared by 1 base and J by 2 bases, with 3 bases of the junction left unmatched. The CDR3: CASSVQGDPYNEQFF. The DNA for the CDR3 is TGTGCCAGCAGCGTACAGGGGGATCCCTACAATGAGCAGTTCTTC. Combining the CDR3 with reference TRBV9 and TRBJ2-1 gives the whole variable domain DSGVTQTPKHLITATGQRVTLRCSPRSGDLSVYWYQQSLDQGLQFLIQYYNGEERAKGNILERFSAQQFPDLHSELNLSSLELGDSALYFCASSVQGDPYNEQFFGPGTRLTVL.

The chain is built from TRBV29-1 and TRBJ2-1; 13 bases are shared with TRBD2. The germline CDR1 and CDR2 sequences are SQVTM and ANQGSEA. V lost 4 bases to trimming and J lost 7 bases; unmatched junction nucleotides: 1. The CDR3 totals 13 residues. CDR3 in DNA: TGCAGCGTTGTGACTAGCGGGAGGAATGAGCAGTTCTTC. Protein product: CSVVTSGRNEQFF.

This clone has only one observation. The V call is TRBV19, the J call TRBJ1-3; 7 bases are shared with TRBD1. The CDR3 consists of 16 residues. The germline CDR1 and CDR2 sequences are LNHDA and SQIVND (reference sequence). V dropped 3 bases and J dropped 2; count of bases not matched to a gene: 7. CDR3 sequence (DNA): TGTGCCAGTAGTATTCCCGCTACAGGGGCTGGAAACACCATATATTTT. It yields the protein CASSIPATGAGNTIYF.

This clone was counted a single time. The rearrangement uses TRBV5-1 and TRBJ2-7; 9 bases map to TRBD1. With V trimmed by 1 base and J by 0 bases, 8 bases remained unmatched. Germline lookup yields CDR1 SGHRS and CDR2 YFSETQ. The CDR3 consists of 17 residues. CDR3 amino acids: CASSLRTGADLSYEQYF. The CDR3 DNA follows: TGCGCCAGCAGCTTGAGGACAGGGGCCGACCTCTCCTACGAGCAGTACTTC.

This clone was seen a single time. V gene TRBV29-1 combines with J gene TRBJ2-7, with 10 bases identical to TRBD1. Germline lookup yields CDR1 SQVTM and CDR2 ANQGSEA. The CDR3 totals 11 residues. Trimming at V came to 7 bases and at J to 4 bases, leaving 1 base not matched to a gene. CDR3 sequence reads: CSGQGAYEQYF. CDR3 DNA: TGCAGCGGACAGGGGGCTTACGAGCAGTACTTC.

The J gene is TRBJ2-7, the V gene TRBV28; D is undetermined. Trimming took off 5 bases at V and 2 bases at J, with 13 bases between the two ends. In germline, CDR1 is MDHEN, CDR2 SYDVKM. CDR3 length: 14 residues. The CDR3 sequence is CASSTDQLPYEQYF. Written as DNA, the CDR3 is TGTGCCAGCAGTACCGATCAACTCCCCTACGAGCAGTACTTC.

This rearrangement joins TRBV7-8 to TRBJ2-5; a possible D gene is TRBD2 (5 bases). CDR3 length equals 13 residues. The germline V and J ends were trimmed by 3 bases and 5 bases, with 10 bases remaining between them. Germline CDR1 reads SGHVS; CDR2 reads FQNEAQ. CDR3 sequence (DNA): TGTGCCAGCAGCTTTGGCGGGCAGGAGACCCAGTACTTC. It translates to CASSFGGQETQYF.

This sequence joins TRBV29-1 and TRBJ2-1; 9 nucleotides agree with TRBD1. CDR3 length equals 13 residues. The germline V gene has CDR1 SQVTM and CDR2 ANQGSEA. V gave up 4 bases and J gave up 6 bases; unmatched junction bases: 4. The CDR3: CSVVETGGNEQFF. The DNA of the CDR3 is TGCAGCGTTGTAGAGACAGGGGGCAATGAGCAGTTCTTC.

The CDR3 loop reads CASSYQGMQETQYF. The CDR3 DNA is TGTGCCAGCAGCTATCAGGGGATGCAAGAGACCCAGTACTTC. V usage is TRBV13 and J usage is TRBJ2-5, with D possibly TRBD1 on 6 matching bases. Germline V gene lookup returns CDR1 PRHDT and CDR2 FYEKMQ (reference sequence). This CDR3 is 14 amino acids long. V was clipped by 4 bases and J by 2 bases, with 11 bases between them.